This T cell receptor beta chain comes out of a study of cytomegalovirus exposure and HLA in healthy donors. Amplification used 60 Vbeta primers and 13 Jbeta primers. Measured with immunoSEQ multiplex PCR; TCRdb has only the in-frame clones, and not every one. The sample includes around 110,000 clones, 50% to 65% of them seen just once. Germline V gives CDR1 SGDLS, CDR2 YYNGEE. This CDR3 is built from 11 residues. Trimming shortened V by 3 bases and J by 6 bases, and 6 bases separated the two germline ends. This clone was counted between two and nine times. The V call is TRBV9, the J call TRBJ1-2; D remains unclear. The sequenced material came from PBMCs. The clonotype comes from a woman between 35 and 50 years old in good health and CMV-seropositive. CDR3 DNA sequence: TGTGCCAGCAGCGCCGGGGATGGCTACACCTTC. Amino acid sequence: CASSAGDGYTF.